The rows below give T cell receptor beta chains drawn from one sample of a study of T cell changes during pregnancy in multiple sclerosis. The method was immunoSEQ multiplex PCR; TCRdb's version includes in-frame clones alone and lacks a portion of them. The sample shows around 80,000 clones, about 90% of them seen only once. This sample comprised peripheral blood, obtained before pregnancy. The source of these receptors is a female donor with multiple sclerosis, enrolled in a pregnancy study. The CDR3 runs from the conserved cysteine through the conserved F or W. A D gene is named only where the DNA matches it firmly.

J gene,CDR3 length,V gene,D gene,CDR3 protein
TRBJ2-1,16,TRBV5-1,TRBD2,CASSGGVRGDNNEQFF
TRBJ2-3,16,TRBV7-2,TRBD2,CASSLVSGTITDTQYF
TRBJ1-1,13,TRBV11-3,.,CASSRAQGTEAFF
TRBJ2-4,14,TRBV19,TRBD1,CASSPTGAKNIQYF
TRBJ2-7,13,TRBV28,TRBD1,CASGRTGDYEQYF
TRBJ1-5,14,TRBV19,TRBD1,CASRDRVSNQPQHF
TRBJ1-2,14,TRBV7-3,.,CASEPYRFNYGYTF
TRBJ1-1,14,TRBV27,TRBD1,CATYYLQGAMGAFF
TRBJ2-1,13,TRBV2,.,CASLADSGNEQFF
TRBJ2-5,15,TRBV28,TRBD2,CASSSPPSGSKTQYF
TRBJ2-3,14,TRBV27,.,CASSPRTALDTQYF
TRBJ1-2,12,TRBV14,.,CASSQDSYGYTF
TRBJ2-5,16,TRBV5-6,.,CASSLDWAQGRETQYF
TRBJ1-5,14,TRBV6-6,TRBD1,CASRRDRPRQPQHF
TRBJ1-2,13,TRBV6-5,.,CASSRTPLEGYTF
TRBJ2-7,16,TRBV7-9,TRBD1,CASSFAGGTFEYEQYF
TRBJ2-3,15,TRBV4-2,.,CASSRIDYDTDTQYF
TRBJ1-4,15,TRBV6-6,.,CASSSGGGAGEKLFF
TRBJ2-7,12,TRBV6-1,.,CASSERGYEQYF
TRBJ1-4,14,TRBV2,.,CASSPTRTNEKLFF
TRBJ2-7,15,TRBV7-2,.,CASSLESGELYEQYF
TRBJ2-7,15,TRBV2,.,CASSAARARYYEQYF
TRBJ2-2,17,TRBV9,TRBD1,CASSLNPTGSNTGELFF
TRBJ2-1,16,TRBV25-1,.,CASSDTGKSPNNEQFF
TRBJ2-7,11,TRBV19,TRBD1,CASGTGGEQYF
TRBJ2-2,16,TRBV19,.,CASMRGFRSNTGELFF
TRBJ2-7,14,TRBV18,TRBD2,CASSPGLAGVEQYF
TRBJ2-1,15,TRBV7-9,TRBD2,CASSPVAGGRNEQFF
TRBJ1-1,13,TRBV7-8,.,CASSFGQKGSAFF
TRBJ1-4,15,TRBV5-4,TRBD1,CASSVDRGHNEKLFF
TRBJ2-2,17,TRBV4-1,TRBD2,CASSLFQGGEGTGELFF
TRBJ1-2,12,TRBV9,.,CASSVDSGGYTF
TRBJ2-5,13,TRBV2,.,CASRGGGQETQYF
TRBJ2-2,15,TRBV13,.,CASSPLRVNTGELFF
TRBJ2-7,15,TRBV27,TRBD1,CASSSGTGRSYEQYF
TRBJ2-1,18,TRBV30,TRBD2,CAWSVPGLAGGTYNEQFF
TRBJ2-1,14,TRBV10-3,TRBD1,CATTSGQGADEQFF
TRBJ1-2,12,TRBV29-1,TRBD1,CSAGQDTYGYTF
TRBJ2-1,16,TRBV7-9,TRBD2,CASSPLGGRTYNEQFF
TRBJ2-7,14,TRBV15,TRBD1,CATSRTGVLDEQYF